The next 2 T cell receptor beta chains were all read from a single sample in a study of T cells after yellow fever vaccination. TCRdb re-derived calls from the 5' RACE reads in MiXCR, one entry per CDR3 protein. The table has under 55,000 distinct CDR3 sequences, approximately 6.6% seen once; the top ten hold about 24%. The material sequenced was CD8+ T cells not binding an NS4B(214-222) dextramer, sorted from PBMCs, taken about 41 days after the first yellow fever vaccination. All receptors come from a man aged 18 to 35 who received the YFV17D yellow fever vaccine.

This clonotype was counted at least ten times. The CDR3 nucleotides are TGCGCCAGCAGCCCCTTGCCAGGGGAAGAGACCCAGTACTTC. The encoded protein is CASSPLPGEETQYF. The chain couples TRBV4-1 to TRBJ2-5; a possible D gene is TRBD1 (6 bases). The CDR3 sequence is 14 residues long. The ends were cut back, 4 bases at V and 3 bases at J, with 12 bases in the middle. Germline assignment: CDR1 MGHRA and CDR2 YSYEKL.

This clonotype was counted at least ten times. V usage is TRBV5-1 and J usage is TRBJ2-1; D possibly corresponds to TRBD1 (5 bases). Germline values: CDR1 SGHRS, CDR2 YFSETQ. CDR3 length: 15 amino acids. The V and J ends lost 3 bases and 9 bases respectively, with 19 bases between them. The CDR3 sequence: CASSSPQENRIEQFF. Here the CDR3 DNA reads TGCGCCAGCAGCTCGCCACAGGAGAATCGTATTGAGCAGTTCTTC.